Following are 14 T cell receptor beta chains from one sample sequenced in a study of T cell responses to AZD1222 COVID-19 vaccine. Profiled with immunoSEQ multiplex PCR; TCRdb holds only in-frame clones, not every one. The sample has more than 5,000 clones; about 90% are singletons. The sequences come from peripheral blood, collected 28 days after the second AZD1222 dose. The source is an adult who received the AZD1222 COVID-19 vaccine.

CDR3 bases: TGTGCCAGTAGTTTCCACTACAGGGGGCTCTCCTACGAGCAGTACTTC. This codes for CASSFHYRGLSYEQYF. V is TRBV19 and J is TRBJ2-7, with 9 bases aligning to TRBD1. The trim removed 5 bases at V and 0 bases at J, leaving 8 bases unmatched. The CDR3 length is 16 residues. Germline V gene sequence: CDR1 LNHDA, CDR2 SQIVND (reference sequence). The entire variable domain, with the rest obtained from reference TRBV19 and TRBJ2-7, is as follows: DGGITQSPKYLFRKEGQNVTLSCEQNLNHDAMYWYRQDPGQGLRLIYYSQIVNDFQKGDIAEGYSVSREKKESFPLTVTSAQKNPTAFYLCASSFHYRGLSYEQYFGPGTRLTVT.

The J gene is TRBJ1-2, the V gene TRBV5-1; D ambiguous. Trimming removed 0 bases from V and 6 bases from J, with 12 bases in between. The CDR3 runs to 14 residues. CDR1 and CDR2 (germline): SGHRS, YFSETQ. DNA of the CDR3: TGCGCCAGCAGCTTGGCGATGAGCGGTAATGGCTACACCTTC. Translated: CASSLAMSGNGYTF.

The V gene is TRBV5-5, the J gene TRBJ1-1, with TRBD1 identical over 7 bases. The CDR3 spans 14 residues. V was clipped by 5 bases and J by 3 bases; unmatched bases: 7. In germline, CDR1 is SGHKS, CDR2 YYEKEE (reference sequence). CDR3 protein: CASSRYRGYTEAFF. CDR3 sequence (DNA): TGTGCCAGCAGTCGCTACAGGGGATACACTGAAGCTTTCTTT.

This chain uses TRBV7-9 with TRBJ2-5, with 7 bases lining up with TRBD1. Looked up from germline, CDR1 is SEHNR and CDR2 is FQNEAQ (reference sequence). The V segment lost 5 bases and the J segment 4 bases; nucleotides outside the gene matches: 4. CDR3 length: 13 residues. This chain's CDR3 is CASSPRQGETQYF. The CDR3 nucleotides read TGTGCCAGCAGCCCCCGACAGGGAGAGACCCAGTACTTC.

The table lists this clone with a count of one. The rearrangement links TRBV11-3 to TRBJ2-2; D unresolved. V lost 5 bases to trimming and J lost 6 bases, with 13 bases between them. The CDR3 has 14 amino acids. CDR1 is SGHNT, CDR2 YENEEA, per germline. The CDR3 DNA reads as TGTGCCAGCAGCCCCTCCCAAGTTGCCGGGGAGCTGTTTTTT. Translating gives CASSPSQVAGELFF. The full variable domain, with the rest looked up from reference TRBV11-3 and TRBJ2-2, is EAGVVQSPRYKIIEKKQPVAFWCNPISGHNTLYWYLQNLGQGPELLIRYENEEAVDDSQLPKDRFSAERLKGVDSTLKIQPAELGDSAVYLCASSPSQVAGELFFGEGSRLTVL.

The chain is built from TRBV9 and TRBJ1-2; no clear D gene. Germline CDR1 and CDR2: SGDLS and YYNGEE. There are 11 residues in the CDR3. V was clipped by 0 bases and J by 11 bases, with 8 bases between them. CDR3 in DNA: TGTGCCAGCAGCGTAGCTCTCACGTACACCTTC. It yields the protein CASSVALTYTF.

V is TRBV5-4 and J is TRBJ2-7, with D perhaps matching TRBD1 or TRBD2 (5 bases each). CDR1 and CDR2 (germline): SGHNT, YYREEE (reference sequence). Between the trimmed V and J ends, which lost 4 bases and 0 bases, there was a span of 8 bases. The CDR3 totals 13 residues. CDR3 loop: CASSPGGSYEQYF. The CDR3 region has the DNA TGTGCCAGCAGCCCTGGGGGCTCCTACGAGCAGTACTTC.

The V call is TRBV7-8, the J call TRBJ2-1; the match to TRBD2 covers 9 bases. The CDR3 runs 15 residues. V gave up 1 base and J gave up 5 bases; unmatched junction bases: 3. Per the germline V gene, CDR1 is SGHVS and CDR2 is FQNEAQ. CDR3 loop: CASSLVTSGHNEQFF. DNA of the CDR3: TGTGCCAGCAGCTTAGTCACTAGCGGGCACAATGAGCAGTTCTTC.

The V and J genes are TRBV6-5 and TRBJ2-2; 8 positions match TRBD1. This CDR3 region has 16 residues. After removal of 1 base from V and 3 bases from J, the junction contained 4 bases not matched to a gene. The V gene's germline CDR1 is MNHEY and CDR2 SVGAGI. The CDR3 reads CASSYLDRVDTGELFF. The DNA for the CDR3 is TGTGCCAGCAGTTACTTGGACAGGGTAGACACCGGGGAGCTGTTTTTT.

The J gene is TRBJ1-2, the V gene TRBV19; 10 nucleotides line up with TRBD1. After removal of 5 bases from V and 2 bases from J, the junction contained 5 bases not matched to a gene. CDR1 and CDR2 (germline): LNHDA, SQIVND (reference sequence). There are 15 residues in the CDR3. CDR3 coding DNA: TGTGCCAGTAGTTCCGGACAGGGGGGAAACTATGGCTACACCTTC. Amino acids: CASSSGQGGNYGYTF.

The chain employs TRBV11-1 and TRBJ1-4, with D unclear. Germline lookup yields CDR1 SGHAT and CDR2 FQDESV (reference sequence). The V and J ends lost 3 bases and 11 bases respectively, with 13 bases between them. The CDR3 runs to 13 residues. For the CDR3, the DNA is TGTGCCAGCAGCTTCGCCGGGGATGGGAAACTGTTTTTT. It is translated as CASSFAGDGKLFF. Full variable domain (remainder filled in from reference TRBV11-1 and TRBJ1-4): EAEVAQSPRYKITEKSQAVAFWCDPISGHATLYWYRQILGQGPELLVQFQDESVVDDSQLPKDRFSAERLKGVDSTLKIQPAELGDSAMYLCASSFAGDGKLFFGSGTQLSVL.

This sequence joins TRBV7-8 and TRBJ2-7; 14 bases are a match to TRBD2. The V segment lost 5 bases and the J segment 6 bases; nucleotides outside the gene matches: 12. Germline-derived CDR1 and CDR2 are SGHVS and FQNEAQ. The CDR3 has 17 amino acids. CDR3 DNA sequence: TGTGCCAGCAGCACCTCTCGACTAGCGGGAGGGCCGGGCGAGCAGTACGTC. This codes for CASSTSRLAGGPGEQYV.

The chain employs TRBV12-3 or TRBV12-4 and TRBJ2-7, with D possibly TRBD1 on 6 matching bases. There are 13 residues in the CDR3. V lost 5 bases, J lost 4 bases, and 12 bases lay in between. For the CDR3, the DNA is TGTGCCAGCAGTCTGGACAGTAAGTACGAGCAGTACTTC. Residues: CASSLDSKYEQYF.

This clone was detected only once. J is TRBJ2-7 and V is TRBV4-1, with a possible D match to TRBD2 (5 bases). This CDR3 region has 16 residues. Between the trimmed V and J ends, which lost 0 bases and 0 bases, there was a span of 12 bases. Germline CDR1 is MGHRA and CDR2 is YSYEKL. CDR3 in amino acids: CASSQDLEEDSYEQYF. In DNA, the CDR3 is TGCGCCAGCAGCCAAGATCTGGAGGAAGACTCCTACGAGCAGTACTTC.